This is a list of T cell receptor beta chains from one sample in a study of beta chain features in type 1 diabetes. Only in-frame clones appear in the TCRdb table, and some are missing; sequencing was by immunoSEQ multiplex PCR. This table has about 170,000 clones, around 8% appearing once. Source material: central memory CD4+ T cells from blood. These TCRs come from a woman aged 40 to 50 with type 1 diabetes. CDR3s include the opening cysteine and the closing phenylalanine or tryptophan. A D gene is named only where the DNA matches it firmly. Size values are once, few and many counts, or a class for expanded clones, and some rows have none.

V	J	D	size	DNA	CDR3
TRBV9	TRBJ2-5	TRBD1	few	TGTGCCAGCAGCGTAGGGACAGGGGGCCGGGAGACCCAGTACTTC	CASSVGTGGRETQYF
TRBV5-5	TRBJ1-2	.	.	TGTGCCAGCACCCACGCCACGCAGGGGATCGATGGCTACACCTTC	CASTHATQGIDGYTF
TRBV7-2	TRBJ1-2	.	.	TGTGCCAGCAGCGCCGGGACTCTAGATGGCTACACCTTC	CASSAGTLDGYTF
TRBV18	TRBJ2-5	.	.	TGTGCCAGCTCACCAGCGTCGGGTAGAGAGACCCAGTACTTC	CASSPASGRETQYF
TRBV2	TRBJ1-5	.	.	TGTGCCAGCAGTGAGAGGCAGTTCGATCAGCCCCAGCATTTT	CASSERQFDQPQHF
TRBV7-2	TRBJ2-1	.	.	TGTGCCAGCAGCCCCGCCACAGGGATGAGGCAGTTCTTC	CASSPATGMRQFF
TRBV10-3	TRBJ2-2	TRBD1	once	TGTGCCATCAGTGTAAGGGACAGGGGTGCCGGGGAGCTGTTTTTT	CAISVRDRGAGELFF
TRBV5-1	TRBJ2-3	.	few	TGCGCCAGCAGCTTTCAAAGCACAGATACGCAGTATTTT	CASSFQSTDTQYF
TRBV28	TRBJ1-2	.	few	TGTGCCAGCAGTTTAGGCAGGAACTATGGCTACACCTTC	CASSLGRNYGYTF
TRBV7-2	TRBJ2-2	.	.	TGTGCCAGCAGATTCTCAGGGATCTCGGCCGGGGAGCTGTTTTTT	CASRFSGISAGELFF
TRBV2	TRBJ1-1	TRBD1	.	TGTGCCAGCAGGCCGATACAGGGGAGCAACACTGAAGCTTTCTTT	CASRPIQGSNTEAFF
TRBV2	TRBJ1-2	TRBD1	.	TGTGCCAGCAGCGGGACAGGGCGAGGAGTCACCTTC	CASSGTGRGVTF
TRBV27	TRBJ2-1	TRBD2	few	TGTGCCAGCAGTTTAGGTCGGGAGGCGGTCAGGGAGCAGTTCTTC	CASSLGREAVREQFF
TRBV6-6	TRBJ2-1	.	few	TGTGCCAGCACCGAGGCCCTCTCGTTTGAGCAGTTCTTC	CASTEALSFEQFF